This TCR beta chain is drawn from a study of regulatory T cells in long-lasting Graves disease. A remark on this clonotype: Germline and junction disagree at one end, which may indicate a read error.

CDR3 size: 13 residues. Indicated time point: newly diagnosed GD, antithyroid drugs for less than 3 months. From RNA extracted from PBMCs, the TCR library was made. Sequencing libraries for TCR beta were prepared with iRepertoire HTBI primers and Arm-PCR of CDR3 regions. TCRdb used MiXCR to reprocess the multiplex PCR reads, holding one entry per CDR3 protein. The sample yields 450,000 to 500,000 distinct CDR3 sequences, 15% to 20% seen once. The same sample was also used in a study of T cells in Graves' hyperthyroidism and ophthalmopathy.

This sample comprised peripheral blood mononuclear cells (PBMCs), obtained at new diagnosis, from a patient treated with antithyroid drugs. The clonotype comes from a man in his forties with Graves disease. The chain couples TRBV12-3 or TRBV12-4 to TRBJ2-2, with TRBD2 matching over 8 bases. Written as DNA, the CDR3 is TGTGCCAGCAGCCTACAGGTGCGGGGGGAGCTGGTTTTT. It is translated as CASSLQVRGELVF.